This TCR beta chain was retrieved from a study of blood T cell repertoires in COVID-19. At the level of the study: From the United States, Italy and Spain came samples of acute and convalescent COVID-19. In each case, the material was cDNA or gDNA derived from T cells, B-cell-depleted T cells, or PBMCs.

TCRdb's table, derived via immunoSEQ multiplex PCR, lists solely in-frame clones and lacks some. This table has about 200,000 clones, more than 70% appearing once. The germline V and J ends were trimmed by 9 bases and 5 bases, with 16 bases remaining between them. The germline CDR1 and CDR2 sequences are SGHTA and FQGNSA. The CDR3 is made up of 14 amino acids. This chain uses TRBV7-2 with TRBJ1-4; maybe TRBD1 (5 bases). The source of this sequence is a woman at least 80 years old with active or convalescent COVID-19. Sequenced input: peripheral blood. Here the CDR3 DNA reads TGTGCCAGTTCAAGGGGCGGATTAAATGAAAAACTGTTTTTT. Amino acids: CASSRGGLNEKLFF.